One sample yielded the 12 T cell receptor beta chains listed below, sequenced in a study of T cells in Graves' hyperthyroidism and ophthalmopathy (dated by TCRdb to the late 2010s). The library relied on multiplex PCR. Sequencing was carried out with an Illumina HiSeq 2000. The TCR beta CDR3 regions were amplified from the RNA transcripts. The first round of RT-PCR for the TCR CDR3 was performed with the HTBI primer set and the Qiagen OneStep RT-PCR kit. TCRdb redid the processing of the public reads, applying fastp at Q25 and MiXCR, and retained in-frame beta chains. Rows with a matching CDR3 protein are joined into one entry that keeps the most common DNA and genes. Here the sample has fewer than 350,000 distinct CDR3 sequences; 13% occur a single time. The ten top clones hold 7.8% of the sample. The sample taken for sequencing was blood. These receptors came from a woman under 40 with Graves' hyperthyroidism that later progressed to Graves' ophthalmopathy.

DNA for the CDR3: TGTGCCAGCAGCGTCGTAGGAGCTAGCGGTGAAGGGACCCAGTACTTC. This encodes CASSVVGASGEGTQYF. The chain has TRBV9 and TRBJ2-5; TRBD2 matches 7 bases. CDR3 length equals 16 residues. Germline CDR1 and CDR2: SGDLS and YYNGEE. Trimming took 2 bases from V and 7 from J; bases not matched to a gene: 14.

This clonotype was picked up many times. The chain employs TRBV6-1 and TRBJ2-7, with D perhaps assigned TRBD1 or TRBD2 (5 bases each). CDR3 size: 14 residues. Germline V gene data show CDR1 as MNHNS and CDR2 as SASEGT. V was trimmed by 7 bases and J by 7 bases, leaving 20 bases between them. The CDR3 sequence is CASITISGPPEQYF. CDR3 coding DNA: TGTGCCAGCATCACCATTTCGGGACCCCCAGAGCAGTACTTC.

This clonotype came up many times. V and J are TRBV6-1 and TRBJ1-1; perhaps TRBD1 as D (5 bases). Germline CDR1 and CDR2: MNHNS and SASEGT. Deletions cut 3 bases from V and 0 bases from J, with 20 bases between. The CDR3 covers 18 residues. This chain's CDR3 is CASSDWGSIFNMNTEAFF. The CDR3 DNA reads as TGTGCCAGCAGTGACTGGGGGTCAATATTTAACATGAACACTGAAGCTTTCTTT.

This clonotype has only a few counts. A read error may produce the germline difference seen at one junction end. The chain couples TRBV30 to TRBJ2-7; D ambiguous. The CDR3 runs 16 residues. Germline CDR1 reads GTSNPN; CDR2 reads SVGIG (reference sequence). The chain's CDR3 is CAWSVWGTWSSYEQHF. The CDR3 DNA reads TGTGCCTGGAGTGTATGGGGTACTTGGAGCTCCTACGAGCAGCACTTC.

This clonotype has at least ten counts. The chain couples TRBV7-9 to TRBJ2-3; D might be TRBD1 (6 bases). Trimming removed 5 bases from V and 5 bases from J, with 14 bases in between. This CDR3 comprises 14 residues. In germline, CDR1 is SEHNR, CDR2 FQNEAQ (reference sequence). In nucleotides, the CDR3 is TGTGCCAGCAGCCCAGGACAGTTGATAGATACGCAGTATTTT. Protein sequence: CASSPGQLIDTQYF.

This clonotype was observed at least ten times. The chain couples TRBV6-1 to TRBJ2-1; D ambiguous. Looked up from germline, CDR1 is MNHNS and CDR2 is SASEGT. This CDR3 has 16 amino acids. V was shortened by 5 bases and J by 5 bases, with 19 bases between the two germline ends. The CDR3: CASSFGDWRSDNEQFF. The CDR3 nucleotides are TGTGCCAGCAGTTTCGGCGACTGGCGCTCAGACAATGAGCAGTTCTTC.

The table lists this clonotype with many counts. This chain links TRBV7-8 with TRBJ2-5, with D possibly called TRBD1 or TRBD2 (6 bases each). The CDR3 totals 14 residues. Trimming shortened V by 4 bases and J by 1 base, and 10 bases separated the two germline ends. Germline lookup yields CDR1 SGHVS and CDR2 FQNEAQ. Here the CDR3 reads CASSSQGGQETQYF. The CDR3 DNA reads TGTGCCAGCAGCTCACAGGGAGGCCAAGAGACCCAGTACTTC.

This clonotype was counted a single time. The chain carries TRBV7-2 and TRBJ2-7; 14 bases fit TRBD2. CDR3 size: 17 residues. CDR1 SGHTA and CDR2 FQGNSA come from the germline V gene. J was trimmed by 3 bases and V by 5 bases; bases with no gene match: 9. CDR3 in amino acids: CASSRGGGLAGVYEQYF. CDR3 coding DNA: TGTGCCAGCAGCCGGGGCGGGGGACTAGCGGGAGTCTACGAGCAGTACTTC.

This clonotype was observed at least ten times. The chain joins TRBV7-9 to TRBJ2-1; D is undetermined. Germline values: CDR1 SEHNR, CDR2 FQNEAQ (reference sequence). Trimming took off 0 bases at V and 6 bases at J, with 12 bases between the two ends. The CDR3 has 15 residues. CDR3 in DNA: TGTGCCAGCAGCTTAGCAGGAAGGAAGGTCAATGAGCAGTTCTTC. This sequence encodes CASSLAGRKVNEQFF.

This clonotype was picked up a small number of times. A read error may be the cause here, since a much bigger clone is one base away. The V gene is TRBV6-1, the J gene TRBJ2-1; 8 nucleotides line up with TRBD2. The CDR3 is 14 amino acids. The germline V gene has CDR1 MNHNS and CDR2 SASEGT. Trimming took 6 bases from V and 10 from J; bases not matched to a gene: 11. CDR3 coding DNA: TGTGCCAGCAGGGGACTAGTCGGCTCGGGGGAGCAGTTCTTC. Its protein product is CASRGLVGSGEQFF.

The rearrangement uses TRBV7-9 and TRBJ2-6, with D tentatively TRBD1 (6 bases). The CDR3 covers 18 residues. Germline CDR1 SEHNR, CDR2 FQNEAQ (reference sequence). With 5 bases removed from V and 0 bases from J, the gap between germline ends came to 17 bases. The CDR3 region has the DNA TGTGCCAGCAGCACGACCGGGACAAGGGACTCTGGGGCCAACGTCCTGACTTTC. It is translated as CASSTTGTRDSGANVLTF.

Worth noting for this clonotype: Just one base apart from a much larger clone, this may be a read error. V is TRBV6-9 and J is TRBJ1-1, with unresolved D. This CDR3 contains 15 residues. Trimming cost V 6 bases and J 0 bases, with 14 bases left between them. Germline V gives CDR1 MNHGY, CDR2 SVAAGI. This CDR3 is CASSLDGTLNTEAFF. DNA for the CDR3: TGTGCCAGCAGCTTGGACGGAACCCTGAACACTGAAGCTTTCTTT.